These 13 T cell receptor beta chains share one sample of origin, sequenced in a study of blood T cells in healthy people across ages (dated by TCRdb to the mid-2010s). Receptor libraries were prepared by 5' RACE. Reads for this sample came from an Illumina HiSeq 2500. A second about 7 to 11 cycle PCR used a sample-barcoded 5' primer and a J-beta primer mix. TCRdb reworked the public reads: Q25 trimming with fastp, MiXCR clone assembly, productive beta chains retained. One record per CDR3 amino acid sequence lists the most common genes and DNA. Here the sample has some 1.1 million distinct CDR3 sequences; approximately 38% occur a single time. Clones ranked in the top ten supply over 10% of the sample. Source material: blood. These receptors all come from a man aged 18 to 35 in good health.

The gene calls are TRBV20-1 and TRBJ1-1; TRBD1 agrees at 11 bases. Germline CDR1 DFQATT, CDR2 SNEGSKA (reference sequence). The length of the CDR3 is 14 residues. J gave up 8 bases and V 3 bases, and 8 bases lay outside the gene matches. The CDR3 DNA reads as TGCAGTGCTAGGAAAGGGGGACAGGGGGGCGAAGCTTTCTTT. It yields the protein CSARKGGQGGEAFF.

This chain links TRBV3-1 with TRBJ1-1, with 10 bases that match TRBD1. The junction had 11 bases not matched to a gene; V was cut back by 3 bases and J by 7 bases. The V gene's germline CDR1 is LGHDT and CDR2 YNNKEL (reference sequence). The CDR3 runs 16 residues. CDR3 DNA sequence: TGTGCCAGCAGCCAGGGGGACAGGGGTCTTTCTGATGAAGCTTTCTTT. This sequence encodes CASSQGDRGLSDEAFF.

The chain uses TRBV5-1 and TRBJ1-4; possibly TRBD1 for D (5 bases). Trimming cost V 0 bases and J 6 bases, with 9 bases left between them. This CDR3 has 14 residues. Germline assignment: CDR1 SGHRS and CDR2 YFSETQ. CDR3 region: CASSLGQIDEKLFF. The CDR3 bases are TGCGCCAGCAGCTTGGGACAGATCGATGAAAAACTGTTTTTT.

Notes on this clonotype: Its ends do not fully match the called genes, so a read error is possible. The chain carries TRBV12-3 or TRBV12-4 and TRBJ2-4; 8 positions agree with TRBD2. The last part of the DNA fits TRBJ2-7 better; the J call may be wrong. This CDR3 contains 17 residues. This CDR3 is CPSSKASGTRARYEQYF. CDR3 DNA sequence: TGTCCCAGCAGCAAAGCCTCCGGGACTAGGGCTCGCTACGAGCAGTACTTC.

Details on this clonotype: One base away lies a much larger clone, so this may be a sequencing read error. The chain joins TRBV12-3 or TRBV12-4 to TRBJ2-1; weak D call: TRBD1 (6 bases). The CDR3 has 11 amino acids. Trimming took 8 bases from V and 5 from J, leaving 7 bases between them. CDR3 loop: CASGDNNEQFF. CDR3 coding DNA: TGTGCCAGCGGGGACAACAATGAGCAGTTCTTC.

This chain links TRBV7-2 with TRBJ1-5, with D unclear. Germline V CDR1 and CDR2: SGHTA, FQGNSA. V lost 6 bases, J lost 4 bases, and 13 bases lay in between. The CDR3 is 14 residues long. CDR3 loop: CASSSPDGNQPQHF. The CDR3 DNA is TGTGCCAGCAGTTCCCCGGACGGAAATCAGCCCCAGCATTTT.

The rearrangement joins TRBV20-1 to TRBJ1-2, with 8 bases lining up with TRBD1. The junction had 6 bases not matched to a gene; V was cut back by 1 base and J by 2 bases. CDR1 is DFQATT and CDR2 is SNEGSKA in the germline V gene (reference sequence). This CDR3 contains 15 residues. The CDR3 loop is CSARASDRANYGYTF. CDR3 nucleotides: TGCAGTGCTAGAGCCTCGGACAGGGCCAACTATGGCTACACCTTC.

The V gene is TRBV4-1, the J gene TRBJ2-1; 7 positions agree with TRBD2. J gave up 12 bases and V 2 bases, and 7 bases lay outside the gene matches. The CDR3 extends over 13 amino acids. Germline CDR1 is MGHRA and CDR2 is YSYEKL. The CDR3 sequence: CASSQRLASGQFF. CDR3 sequence (DNA): TGCGCCAGCAGCCAACGACTAGCAAGCGGGCAGTTCTTC.

CDR3 sequence reads: CSVGGETASYNEQFF. The CDR3 nucleotides are TGCAGCGTTGGTGGTGAGACGGCCTCCTACAATGAGCAGTTCTTC. J is TRBJ2-1 and V is TRBV29-1; no definite D call. Germline V gene lookup returns CDR1 SQVTM and CDR2 ANQGSEA. The CDR3 runs to 15 residues. V lost 4 bases, J lost 0 bases, and 13 bases lay in between.

A single count supports this clonotype. It may be a read error: a sequence one base away is much more abundant. The chain couples TRBV12-3 or TRBV12-4 to TRBJ2-4; D ambiguous. V lost 3 bases and J lost 14, with 11 bases in between. This CDR3 region has 11 residues. CDR3 bases: TGTGCCAGCAGTTTGTCGGAAATTGAGTACTTC. It yields the protein CASSLSEIEYF.

V and J are TRBV6-5 and TRBJ2-2; no definite D call. CDR3 length: 14 amino acids. V shed 2 bases and J shed 1 base, with 5 bases lying between them. Germline CDR1 and CDR2: MNHEY and SVGAGI. The CDR3 spells CASSYAENTGELFF. The CDR3 coding sequence is TGTGCCAGCAGTTACGCAGAGAACACCGGGGAGCTGTTTTTT.

In its sample, this clonotype was seen many times. V and J are TRBV29-1 and TRBJ1-5; TRBD1 is a possible D gene (5 bases). The CDR3 loop spans 13 amino acids. Between the trimmed V and J ends, which lost 6 bases and 1 base, there was a span of 10 bases. Germline CDR1 reads SQVTM; CDR2 reads ANQGSEA. CDR3 sequence reads: CSVGDPSNQPQHF. In DNA, the CDR3 is TGCAGCGTAGGGGACCCCAGCAATCAGCCCCAGCATTTT.

The V and J genes are TRBV15 and TRBJ1-1, with a possible D match to TRBD1 (5 bases). The V gene lost 0 bases and the J gene lost 1 base, with 12 bases spanning the gap. This CDR3 region has 16 residues. The germline V gene has CDR1 LNHNV and CDR2 YYDKDF (reference sequence). The CDR3 protein is CATSRDWRGTNTEAFF. Here the CDR3 DNA reads TGTGCCACCAGCAGAGATTGGCGAGGGACGAACACTGAAGCTTTCTTT.